This entry is about one T cell receptor beta chain. Its antigen is not known. V lost 2 bases and J lost 4, with 16 bases in between. The germline V gene has CDR1 SGHDT and CDR2 YYEEEE. CDR3 length: 16 residues. The source of the sample is a study of regulatory dendritic cells for organ transplantation. Sequencing used immunoSEQ multiplex PCR; TCRdb keeps in-frame clones, though not all of them. The sample contains more than 10,000 clones, roughly 86% of which appear only once. CFSE-labeled sorted T cells met regulatory or mature dendritic cells for four to five days. Source material: naive CD8+ T cells from blood cultured with dendritic cells. Subset specified: CD45RA+ naive T cells. The rearrangement uses TRBV5-6 and TRBJ1-5; D uncertain. The source of this sequence is a human donor in good health. The CDR3 nucleotides read TGTGCCAGCAGCTTAAGAAGGCAGGCCTTGAATCAGCCCCAGCATTTT. Its protein product is CASSLRRQALNQPQHF.